One and the same sample provided the 15 T cell receptor beta chains below, sequenced in a study of blood T cell repertoires in COVID-19. The method was immunoSEQ multiplex PCR; TCRdb's version includes in-frame clones alone and lacks a portion of them. The sample contains 250,000 to 300,000 clones, roughly 80% of which appear only once. The sample consisted of PBMCs or T cells enriched from blood (not recorded which). The receptors here all came from a man in his forties or fifties who had been exposed to COVID-19.

V gene TRBV11-3 combines with J gene TRBJ2-7; perhaps TRBD1 as D (7 bases). CDR1 and CDR2 (germline): SGHNT, YENEEA. The CDR3 runs 17 residues. V lost 6 bases and J lost 4, with 25 bases in between. The CDR3 DNA sequence: TGTGCCAGCAGTTCCTCTCATGCCGGGGGACAGTGGTACGAGCAGTACTTC. Translating gives CASSSSHAGGQWYEQYF.

Details on this clone: Other DNA sequences within the sample encode an identical CDR3. The chain carries TRBV15 and TRBJ1-6; 11 bases agree with TRBD1. CDR1 is LNHNV, CDR2 YYDKDF, per germline (reference sequence). The CDR3 has 15 residues. V was pared by 3 bases and J by 8 bases, with 3 bases of the junction left unmatched. The CDR3 nucleotides are TGTGCCACCAGCAGCCCGGGACAGGGGGATTCACCCCTCCACTTT. Its protein product is CATSSPGQGDSPLHF.

This clone was seen more than once but under ten times. The gene calls are TRBV5-5 and TRBJ1-5; D gene unclear. The germline V and J ends were trimmed by 0 bases and 4 bases, with 14 bases remaining between them. This CDR3 is built from 16 residues. Germline values: CDR1 SGHKS, CDR2 YYEKEE (reference sequence). CDR3 DNA: TGTGCCAGCAGCTTGGAGGCAACGGGAGGTAATCAGCCCCAGCATTTT. As protein: CASSLEATGGNQPQHF.

The V gene is TRBV7-3, the J gene TRBJ2-3; no clear D. The ends were cut back, 3 bases at V and 3 bases at J, with 10 bases in the middle. Germline-derived CDR1 and CDR2 are SGHTA and FQGTGA. This CDR3 is built from 14 residues. CDR3 region: CASSLLAKTDTQYF. The CDR3 nucleotides are TGTGCCAGCAGCTTGCTCGCTAAAACAGATACGCAGTATTTT.

This clone was picked up one time. The CDR3: CASFSPEQGENIQYF. CDR3 nucleotide sequence: TGTGCCAGCTTCTCCCCGGAACAGGGAGAAAACATTCAGTACTTC. The V and J genes are TRBV7-9 and TRBJ2-4, with D maybe TRBD1 (6 bases). V was clipped by 8 bases and J by 5 bases, with 19 bases between them. This CDR3 is built from 15 residues. Germline-derived CDR1 and CDR2 are SEHNR and FQNEAQ (reference sequence).

This rearrangement joins TRBV3-1 (or the pseudogene TRBV3-2) to TRBJ1-4; TRBD1 might be the D (6 bases). The ends were cut back, 4 bases at V and 8 bases at J, with 8 bases in the middle. Germline values: CDR1 LGHDT, CDR2 YNNKEL (reference sequence). The CDR3 totals 12 residues. The CDR3 DNA reads as TGTGCCAGCAGCCCGCAGGGGGAAAAACTGTTTTTT. Translating it yields CASSPQGEKLFF.

This sequence joins TRBV5-8 and TRBJ2-2, with D tentatively TRBD1 (6 bases). CDR3 length equals 15 residues. The V gene lost 5 bases and the J gene lost 2 bases, with 13 bases spanning the gap. Looked up from germline, CDR1 is SGHTS and CDR2 is YDEGEE. The CDR3 DNA reads TGTGCCAGCAGACTCACCGGGACAAACACCGGGGAGCTGTTTTTT. Amino acids: CASRLTGTNTGELFF.

This rearrangement joins TRBV5-1 to TRBJ1-1; D is uncertain. Trimming cost V 4 bases and J 5 bases, with 15 bases left between them. This CDR3 has 14 residues. Germline loops: CDR1 SGHRS, CDR2 YFSETQ. CDR3: CASSQEDGTTEAFF. The CDR3 DNA reads as TGCGCCAGCAGCCAGGAGGACGGAACGACTGAAGCTTTCTTT.

The chain has TRBV9 and TRBJ1-6; D is unresolved. Germline lookup yields CDR1 SGDLS and CDR2 YYNGEE. The CDR3 loop spans 17 amino acids. V was cut by 4 bases and J by 4 bases, with 18 bases left in between. CDR3 nucleotide sequence: TGTGCCAGCAGCCCAGGAAATTCCCAGCCTTATAATTCACCCCTCCACTTT. Translated: CASSPGNSQPYNSPLHF.

A remark on this clone: At one of its ends the junction is not consistent with the germline gene, which may arise from a read error. The V call is TRBV6-1, the J call TRBJ1-2; TRBD1 is a possible D gene (5 bases). CDR3 size: 14 residues. Germline V gives CDR1 MNHNS, CDR2 SASEGT. The CDR3 DNA reads as TGTGCCAGCCGTGAGTCAGGGCGGAACTATGGCTACACCTTC. This gives the protein CASRESGRNYGYTF.

The count of this clone is one. This chain uses TRBV18 with TRBJ1-4; no clear D gene. The V end lost 2 bases, the J end lost 7 bases, and 11 bases lay between the germline ends. This CDR3 has 14 residues. Germline CDR1 KGHSH, CDR2 LQKENI. The CDR3 protein is CASSPNGSGEKLFF. CDR3 sequence (DNA): TGTGCCAGCTCACCAAATGGGAGCGGTGAAAAACTGTTTTTT.

The rearrangement links TRBV27 to TRBJ2-3; possibly TRBD2 for D (6 bases). V gave up 7 bases and J gave up 2 bases, with 16 bases separating them. This CDR3 contains 15 residues. Germline-derived CDR1 and CDR2 are MNHEY and SMNVEV (reference sequence). CDR3 bases: TGTGCCAGCACCCACCCCGGGGGATCCACAGATACGCAGTATTTT. Translated: CASTHPGGSTDTQYF.

The chain couples TRBV19 to TRBJ2-7; unclear D gene. This CDR3 region has 14 residues. Germline loops: CDR1 LNHDA, CDR2 SQIVND (reference sequence). V was pared by 5 bases and J by 3 bases, with 14 bases between. The CDR3 region is CASSLNDNFYEQYF. The CDR3 DNA follows: TGTGCCAGTAGTCTGAACGACAACTTCTACGAGCAGTACTTC. Filled out from reference TRBV19 and TRBJ2-7, the complete variable domain reads DGGITQSPKYLFRKEGQNVTLSCEQNLNHDAMYWYRQDPGQGLRLIYYSQIVNDFQKGDIAEGYSVSREKKESFPLTVTSAQKNPTAFYLCASSLNDNFYEQYFGPGTRLTVT.

The rearrangement links TRBV27 to TRBJ2-1, with a weak D call TRBD2 (5 bases). The CDR3 totals 13 residues. In germline, CDR1 is MNHEY, CDR2 SMNVEV (reference sequence). V lost 8 bases, J lost 9 bases, and 17 bases lay in between. In nucleotides, the CDR3 is TGTGCCAGCGGAGGAGGCCGCCTCAGTGAGCAGTTCTTC. It is translated as CASGGGRLSEQFF.

The V call is TRBV11-2, the J call TRBJ1-2; D possibly corresponds to TRBD1 (6 bases). Trimming pared 5 bases from V and 4 bases from J, leaving 11 bases between. This CDR3 is built from 13 residues. The germline CDR1 and CDR2 sequences are SGHAT and FQNNGV. CDR3 nucleotide sequence: TGTGCCAGCAGCACACAGGGCCCCTATGGCTACACCTTC. Protein product: CASSTQGPYGYTF.